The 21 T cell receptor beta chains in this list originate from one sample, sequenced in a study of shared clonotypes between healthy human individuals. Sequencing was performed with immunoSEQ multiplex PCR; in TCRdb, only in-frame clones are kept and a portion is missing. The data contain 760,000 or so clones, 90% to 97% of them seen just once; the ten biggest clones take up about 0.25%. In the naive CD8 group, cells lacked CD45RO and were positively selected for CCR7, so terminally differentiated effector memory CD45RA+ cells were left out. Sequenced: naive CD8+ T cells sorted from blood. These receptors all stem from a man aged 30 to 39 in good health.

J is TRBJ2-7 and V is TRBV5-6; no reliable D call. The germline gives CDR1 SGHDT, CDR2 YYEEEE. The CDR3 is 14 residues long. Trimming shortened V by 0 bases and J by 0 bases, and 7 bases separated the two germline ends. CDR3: CASSLGRSSYEQYF. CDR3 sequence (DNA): TGTGCCAGCAGCTTGGGAAGGAGCTCCTACGAGCAGTACTTC.

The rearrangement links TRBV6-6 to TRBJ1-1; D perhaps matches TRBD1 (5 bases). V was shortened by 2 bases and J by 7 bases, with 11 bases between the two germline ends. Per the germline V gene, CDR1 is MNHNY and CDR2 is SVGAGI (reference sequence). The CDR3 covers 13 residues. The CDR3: CASSYPDRGEAFF. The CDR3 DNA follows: TGTGCCAGCAGTTACCCCGACAGAGGTGAAGCTTTCTTT.

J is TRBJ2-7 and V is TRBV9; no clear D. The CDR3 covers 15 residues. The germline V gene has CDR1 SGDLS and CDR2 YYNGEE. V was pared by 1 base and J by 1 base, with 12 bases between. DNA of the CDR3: TGTGCCAGCAGCGTATCTAAGGATGAGTCCTACGAGCAGTACTTC. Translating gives CASSVSKDESYEQYF. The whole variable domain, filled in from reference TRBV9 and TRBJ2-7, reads DSGVTQTPKHLITATGQRVTLRCSPRSGDLSVYWYQQSLDQGLQFLIQYYNGEERAKGNILERFSAQQFPDLHSELNLSSLELGDSALYFCASSVSKDESYEQYFGPGTRLTVT.

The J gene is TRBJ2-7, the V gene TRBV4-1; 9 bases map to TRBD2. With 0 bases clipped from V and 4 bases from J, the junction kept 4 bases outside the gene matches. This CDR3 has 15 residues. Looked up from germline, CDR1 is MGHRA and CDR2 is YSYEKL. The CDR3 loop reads CASSQDPLAGYEQYF. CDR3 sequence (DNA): TGCGCCAGCAGCCAAGATCCCCTAGCGGGATACGAGCAGTACTTC.

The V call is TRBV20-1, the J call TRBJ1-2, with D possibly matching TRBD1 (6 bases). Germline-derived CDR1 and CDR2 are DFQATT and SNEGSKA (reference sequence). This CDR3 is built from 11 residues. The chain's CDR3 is CRQRRGNGYTF. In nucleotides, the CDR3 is TGCAGGCAACGCAGGGGAAATGGCTACACCTTC.

The CDR3 here is CASSLVDGGAHGDTQYF. The CDR3 coding sequence is TGTGCCAGCAGCTTAGTGGACGGCGGGGCCCATGGAGATACGCAGTATTTT. The chain carries TRBV7-3 and TRBJ2-3, with D perhaps TRBD2 (6 bases). The V end was cut by 2 bases, the J end by 5 bases, with 20 bases between. Looked up from germline, CDR1 is SGHTA and CDR2 is FQGTGA. The CDR3 consists of 17 residues.

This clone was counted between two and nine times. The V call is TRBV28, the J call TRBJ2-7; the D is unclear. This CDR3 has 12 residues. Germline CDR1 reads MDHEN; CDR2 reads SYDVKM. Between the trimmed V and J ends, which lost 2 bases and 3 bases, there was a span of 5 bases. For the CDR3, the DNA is TGTGCCAGCAGTTTACGGGTCTACGAGCAGTACTTC. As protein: CASSLRVYEQYF.

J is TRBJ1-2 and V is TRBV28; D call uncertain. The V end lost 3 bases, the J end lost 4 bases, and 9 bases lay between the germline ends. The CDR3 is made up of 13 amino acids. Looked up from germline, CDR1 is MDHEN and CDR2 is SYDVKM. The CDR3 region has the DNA TGTGCCAGCAGTTTTGCGATACTCTATGGCTACACCTTC. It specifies CASSFAILYGYTF.

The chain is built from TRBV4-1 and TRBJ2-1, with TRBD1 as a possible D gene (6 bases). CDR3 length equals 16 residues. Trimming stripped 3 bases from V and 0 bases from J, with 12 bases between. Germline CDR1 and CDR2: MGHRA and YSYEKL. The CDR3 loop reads CASSHDRFSSYNEQFF. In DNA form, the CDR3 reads TGCGCCAGCAGCCACGACAGGTTTAGCTCCTACAATGAGCAGTTCTTC.

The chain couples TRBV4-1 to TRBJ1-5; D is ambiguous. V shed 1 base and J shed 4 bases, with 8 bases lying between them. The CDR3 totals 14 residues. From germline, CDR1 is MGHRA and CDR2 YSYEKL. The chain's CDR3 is CASSQGLLNQPQHF. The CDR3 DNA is TGCGCCAGCAGCCAAGGTCTCTTAAATCAGCCCCAGCATTTT.

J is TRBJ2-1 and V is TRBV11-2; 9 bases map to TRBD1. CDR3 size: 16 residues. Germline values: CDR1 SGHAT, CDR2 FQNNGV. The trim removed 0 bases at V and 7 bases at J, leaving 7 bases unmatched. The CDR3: CASSLDTGGALNEQFF. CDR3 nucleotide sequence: TGTGCCAGCAGCTTAGATACAGGGGGCGCATTAAATGAGCAGTTCTTC.

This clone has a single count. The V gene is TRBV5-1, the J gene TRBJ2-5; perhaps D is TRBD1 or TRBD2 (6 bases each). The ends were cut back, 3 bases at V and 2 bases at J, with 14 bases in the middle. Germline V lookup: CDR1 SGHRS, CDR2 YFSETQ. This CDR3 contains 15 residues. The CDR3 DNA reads TGCGCCAGCAGCTGGGGGCGGGACTTGCAAGAGACCCAGTACTTC. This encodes CASSWGRDLQETQYF.

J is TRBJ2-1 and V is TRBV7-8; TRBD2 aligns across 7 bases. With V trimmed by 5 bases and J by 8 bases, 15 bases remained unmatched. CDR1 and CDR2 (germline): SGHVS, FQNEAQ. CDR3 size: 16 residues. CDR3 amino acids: CASSEWGGIRADEQFF. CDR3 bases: TGTGCCAGCAGCGAATGGGGAGGGATAAGGGCCGATGAGCAGTTCTTC.

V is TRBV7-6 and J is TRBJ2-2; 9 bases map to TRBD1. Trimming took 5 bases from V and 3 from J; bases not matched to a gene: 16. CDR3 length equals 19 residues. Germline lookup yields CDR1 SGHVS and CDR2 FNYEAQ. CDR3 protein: CASSPKRTGVTSYTGELFF. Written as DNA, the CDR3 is TGTGCCAGCAGCCCCAAAAGGACAGGGGTAACATCATACACCGGGGAGCTGTTTTTT.

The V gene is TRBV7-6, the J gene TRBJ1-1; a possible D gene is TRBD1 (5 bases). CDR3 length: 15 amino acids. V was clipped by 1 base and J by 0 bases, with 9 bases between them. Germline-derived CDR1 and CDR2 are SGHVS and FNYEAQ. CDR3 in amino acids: CASSLEGRVNTEAFF. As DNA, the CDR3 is TGTGCCAGCAGCTTAGAAGGCAGGGTGAACACTGAAGCTTTCTTT.

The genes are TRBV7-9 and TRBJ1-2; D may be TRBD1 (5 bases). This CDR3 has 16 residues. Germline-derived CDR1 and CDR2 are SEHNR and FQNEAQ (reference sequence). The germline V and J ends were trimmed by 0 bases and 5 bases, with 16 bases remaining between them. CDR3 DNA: TGTGCCAGCAGCTTAGCAGGGGCAGGAGGTCCTTATGGCTACACCTTC. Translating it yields CASSLAGAGGPYGYTF. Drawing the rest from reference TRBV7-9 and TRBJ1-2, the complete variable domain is DTGVSQNPRHKITKRGQNVTFRCDPISEHNRLYWYRQTLGQGPEFLTYFQNEAQLEKSRLLSDRFSAERPKGSFSTLEIQRTEQGDSAMYLCASSLAGAGGPYGYTFGSGTRLTVV.

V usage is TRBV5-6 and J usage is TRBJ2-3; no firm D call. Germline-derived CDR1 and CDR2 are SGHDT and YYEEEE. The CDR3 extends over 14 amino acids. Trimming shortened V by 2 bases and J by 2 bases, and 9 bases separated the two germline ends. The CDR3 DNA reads TGTGCCAGCAGCTTCGGATATGCCACAGATACGCAGTATTTT. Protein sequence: CASSFGYATDTQYF. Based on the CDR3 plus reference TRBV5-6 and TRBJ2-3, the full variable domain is DAGVTQSPTHLIKTRGQQVTLRCSPKSGHDTVSWYQQALGQGPQFIFQYYEEEERQRGNFPDRFSGHQFPNYSSELNVNALLLGDSALYLCASSFGYATDTQYFGPGTRLTVL.

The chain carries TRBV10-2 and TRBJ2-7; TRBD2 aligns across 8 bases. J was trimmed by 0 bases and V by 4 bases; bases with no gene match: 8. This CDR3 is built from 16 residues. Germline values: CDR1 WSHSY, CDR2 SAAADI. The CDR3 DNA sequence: TGCGCCAGCAGTGCCTCTCTAGCGGGTAACTCCTACGAGCAGTACTTC. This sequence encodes CASSASLAGNSYEQYF.

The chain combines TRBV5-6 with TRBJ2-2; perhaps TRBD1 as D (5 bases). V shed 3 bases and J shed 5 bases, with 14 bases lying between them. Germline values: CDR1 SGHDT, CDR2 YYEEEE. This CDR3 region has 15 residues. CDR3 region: CASSSDILGTGELFF. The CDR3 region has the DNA TGTGCCAGCAGCTCGGACATCCTGGGGACCGGGGAGCTGTTTTTT. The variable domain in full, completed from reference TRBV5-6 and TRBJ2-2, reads DAGVTQSPTHLIKTRGQQVTLRCSPKSGHDTVSWYQQALGQGPQFIFQYYEEEERQRGNFPDRFSGHQFPNYSSELNVNALLLGDSALYLCASSSDILGTGELFFGEGSRLTVL.

The CDR3 coding sequence is TGTGCCAGTACCCTGGGAAGCGGGAGCGGGGAGCAGTTCTTC. Translated, it gives CASTLGSGSGEQFF. This chain joins TRBV19 and TRBJ2-1; 8 nucleotides match TRBD2. This CDR3 has 14 amino acids. V gave up 7 bases and J gave up 10 bases; unmatched junction bases: 12. Looked up from germline, CDR1 is LNHDA and CDR2 is SQIVND (reference sequence). The variable domain in full, completed from reference TRBV19 and TRBJ2-1, reads DGGITQSPKYLFRKEGQNVTLSCEQNLNHDAMYWYRQDPGQGLRLIYYSQIVNDFQKGDIAEGYSVSREKKESFPLTVTSAQKNPTAFYLCASTLGSGSGEQFFGPGTRLTVL.

The CDR3 reads CASSEGVLSTDTQYF. The CDR3 nucleotides are TGTGCCAGCAGTGAGGGGGTATTAAGCACAGATACGCAGTATTTT. This chain links TRBV25-1 with TRBJ2-3, with D perhaps assigned TRBD1 or TRBD2 (5 bases each). V was trimmed by 3 bases and J by 0 bases, leaving 10 bases between them. This CDR3 has 15 residues. Germline CDR1 MGHDK, CDR2 SYGVNS.